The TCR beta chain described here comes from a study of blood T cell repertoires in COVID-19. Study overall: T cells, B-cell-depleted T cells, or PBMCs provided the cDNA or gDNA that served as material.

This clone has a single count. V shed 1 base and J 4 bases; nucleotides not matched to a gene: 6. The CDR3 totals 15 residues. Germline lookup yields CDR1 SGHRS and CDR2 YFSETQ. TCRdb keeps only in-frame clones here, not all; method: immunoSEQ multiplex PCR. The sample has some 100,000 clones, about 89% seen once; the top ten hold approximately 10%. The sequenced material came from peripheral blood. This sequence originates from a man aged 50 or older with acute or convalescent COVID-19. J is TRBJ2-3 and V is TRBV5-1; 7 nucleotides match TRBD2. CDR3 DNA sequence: TGCGCCAGCAGCTTGACGGGAGGTGGCGCAGATACGCAGTATTTT. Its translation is CASSLTGGGADTQYF.